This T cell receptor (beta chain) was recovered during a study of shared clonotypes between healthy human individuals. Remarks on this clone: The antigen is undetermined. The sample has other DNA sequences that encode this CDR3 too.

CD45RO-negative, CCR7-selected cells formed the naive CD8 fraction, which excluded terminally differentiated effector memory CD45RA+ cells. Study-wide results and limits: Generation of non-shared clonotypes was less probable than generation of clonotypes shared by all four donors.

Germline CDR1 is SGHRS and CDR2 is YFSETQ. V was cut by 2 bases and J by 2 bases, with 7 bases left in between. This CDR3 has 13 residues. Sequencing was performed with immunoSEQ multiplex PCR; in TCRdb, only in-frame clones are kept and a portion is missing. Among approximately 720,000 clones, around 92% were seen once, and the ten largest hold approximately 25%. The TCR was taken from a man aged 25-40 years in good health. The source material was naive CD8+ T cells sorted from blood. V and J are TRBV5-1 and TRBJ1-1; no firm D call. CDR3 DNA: TGCGCCAGCAGCTTACGGGGAAACACTGAAGCTTTCTTT. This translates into CASSLRGNTEAFF.